Below are 9 T cell receptor beta chains sequenced from a single sample in a study of cytomegalovirus exposure and HLA in healthy donors (dated by TCRdb to the late 2010s). The library was produced with the immunoSEQ multiplex PCR assay. The table was pulled from immuneACCESS by TCRdb, which kept in-frame rearrangements only. Such tables lose some clones; where checked, under half of the loss comes from unresolved V genes, and the rest has no known cause. In all, the sample holds roughly 280,000 clones, and approximately 83% of those were seen once. The ten biggest clones cover roughly 0.99% of the sample. Sequenced input: PBMCs. The receptors derive from a woman aged 18-35 years in good health and CMV-seronegative.

The chain uses TRBV2 and TRBJ2-2; TRBD1 might be the D (6 bases). The germline V and J ends were trimmed by 6 bases and 1 base, with 9 bases remaining between them. This CDR3 has 14 amino acids. Looked up from germline, CDR1 is SNHLY and CDR2 is FYNNEI. CDR3 coding DNA: TGTGCCAGCAGGGCCAGGGGGAACACCGGGGAGCTGTTTTTT. It yields the protein CASRARGNTGELFF.

The V and J genes are TRBV7-6 and TRBJ1-4; 7 bases agree with TRBD1. After removal of 1 base from V and 3 bases from J, the junction contained 2 bases not matched to a gene. CDR3 length equals 15 residues. CDR1 and CDR2 from the germline V gene are SGHVS and FNYEAQ. As DNA, the CDR3 is TGTGCCAGCAGCTTAGACAGGGGTCCTAATGAAAAACTGTTTTTT. Translation: CASSLDRGPNEKLFF.

The V call is TRBV30, the J call TRBJ1-4; 7 positions match TRBD1. The ends lost 3 bases at V and 7 bases at J; junction bases unmatched: 5. Germline values: CDR1 GTSNPN, CDR2 SVGIG (reference sequence). The CDR3 is 13 residues long. The CDR3 DNA sequence: TGTGCCTGGAGCGGGCAGGGGGGTGAAAAACTGTTTTTT. It translates to CAWSGQGGEKLFF.

This chain links TRBV5-1 with TRBJ2-1; 10 nucleotides align to TRBD1. Germline V gene data show CDR1 as SGHRS and CDR2 as YFSETQ. The CDR3 is made up of 15 amino acids. Losses at the gene ends were 3 bases for V and 5 bases for J; bases not matched to a gene: 5. The CDR3 DNA follows: TGCGCCAGCAGCTCGACAGGGGGCAGCCACAATGAGCAGTTCTTC. Translated, it gives CASSSTGGSHNEQFF. Full variable domain (rest looked up from reference TRBV5-1 and TRBJ2-1): KAGVTQTPRYLIKTRGQQVTLSCSPISGHRSVSWYQQTPGQGLQFLFEYFSETQRNKGNFPGRFSGRQFSNSRSEMNVSTLELGDSALYLCASSSTGGSHNEQFFGPGTRLTVL.

The chain combines TRBV2 with TRBJ1-1; D is possibly TRBD1 (5 bases). The V and J ends lost 10 bases and 4 bases respectively, with 13 bases between them. The CDR3 consists of 12 residues. CDR1 is SNHLY, CDR2 FYNNEI, per germline. CDR3 loop: CATMTATTEAFF. In DNA, the CDR3 is TGTGCCACTATGACAGCTACCACTGAAGCTTTCTTT.

This clone was picked up one time. The sample contains more than one DNA sequence encoding this CDR3. The J gene is TRBJ1-2, the V gene TRBV27; 8 bases agree with TRBD1. CDR1 and CDR2 (germline): MNHEY, SMNVEV (reference sequence). V shed 2 bases, J shed 4 bases, and the junction held 0 bases outside the gene matches. The CDR3 is 13 amino acids. The chain's CDR3 is CASSLTGGYGYTF. CDR3 in DNA: TGTGCCAGCAGTTTAACAGGGGGCTATGGCTACACCTTC.

V is TRBV6-1 and J is TRBJ2-7; D perhaps matches TRBD2 (5 bases). Germline V CDR1 and CDR2: MNHNS, SASEGT. Trimming stripped 4 bases from V and 1 base from J, with 14 bases between. The CDR3 is made up of 15 amino acids. In DNA, the CDR3 is TGTGCCAGCAGTGGCGGAGAGGGCGGTTCCTACGAGCAGTACTTC. It encodes CASSGGEGGSYEQYF.

The chain uses TRBV7-9 and TRBJ1-2; weak D call: TRBD1 (5 bases). Germline CDR1 reads SEHNR; CDR2 reads FQNEAQ (reference sequence). This CDR3 is 13 amino acids long. V lost 3 bases and J 8 bases, leaving 13 bases between the germline ends. CDR3: CASSLAGPKGYTF. The CDR3 nucleotides read TGTGCCAGCAGCTTGGCAGGGCCTAAGGGCTACACCTTC. Filled out from reference TRBV7-9 and TRBJ1-2, the complete variable domain reads DTGVSQNPRHKITKRGQNVTFRCDPISEHNRLYWYRQTLGQGPEFLTYFQNEAQLEKSRLLSDRFSAERPKGSFSTLEIQRTEQGDSAMYLCASSLAGPKGYTFGSGTRLTVV.

The gene calls are TRBV27 and TRBJ2-1; 12 bases are a match to TRBD2. J lost 2 bases, V lost 5 bases, and 7 bases had no gene match. The germline CDR1 and CDR2 sequences are MNHEY and SMNVEV (reference sequence). This CDR3 contains 17 residues. This CDR3 reads CASSVWGLAGPYNEQFF. The DNA for the CDR3 is TGTGCCAGCAGTGTCTGGGGACTAGCGGGTCCCTACAATGAGCAGTTCTTC.